Reported below is one T cell receptor (beta chain). Its antigen remains unknown. The source of the sample is a study of shared clonotypes between healthy human individuals. Method: immunoSEQ multiplex PCR; TCRdb's copy keeps in-frame clones and lacks some. The sample has 2,500,000 or so clones; under 95% are singletons. CDR3 length: 18 residues. Germline V gene data show CDR1 as MGHRA and CDR2 as YSYEKL. Trimming removed 5 bases at V and 1 base at J, with 20 bases between. Overall study results and limits: Clonotypes that were shared across four donors made up 4.5% to 5% of naive CD4 clonotypes. Compared with memory subsets, naive subsets generally had larger estimated richness.

The study drew all its donors from Caucasian adults living in Nashville, Tennessee. Researchers partitioned CD4+ cells into CD45RA+ naive and CD45RA-negative memory subsets. The gene calls are TRBV4-1 and TRBJ2-2, with D hard to call. Material: naive CD4+ T cells from PBMCs. Subset in this sample: CD45RA+ positively selected. The receptor was isolated from a man aged 18 to 30 in good health. Some clones in this sample may be carry-over from other donors' samples. In DNA form, the CDR3 reads TGCGCCAGCAGCGCGCAAGGGCCAGCCTCTCTGAACACCGGGGAGCTGTTTTTT. The encoded protein is CASSAQGPASLNTGELFF.